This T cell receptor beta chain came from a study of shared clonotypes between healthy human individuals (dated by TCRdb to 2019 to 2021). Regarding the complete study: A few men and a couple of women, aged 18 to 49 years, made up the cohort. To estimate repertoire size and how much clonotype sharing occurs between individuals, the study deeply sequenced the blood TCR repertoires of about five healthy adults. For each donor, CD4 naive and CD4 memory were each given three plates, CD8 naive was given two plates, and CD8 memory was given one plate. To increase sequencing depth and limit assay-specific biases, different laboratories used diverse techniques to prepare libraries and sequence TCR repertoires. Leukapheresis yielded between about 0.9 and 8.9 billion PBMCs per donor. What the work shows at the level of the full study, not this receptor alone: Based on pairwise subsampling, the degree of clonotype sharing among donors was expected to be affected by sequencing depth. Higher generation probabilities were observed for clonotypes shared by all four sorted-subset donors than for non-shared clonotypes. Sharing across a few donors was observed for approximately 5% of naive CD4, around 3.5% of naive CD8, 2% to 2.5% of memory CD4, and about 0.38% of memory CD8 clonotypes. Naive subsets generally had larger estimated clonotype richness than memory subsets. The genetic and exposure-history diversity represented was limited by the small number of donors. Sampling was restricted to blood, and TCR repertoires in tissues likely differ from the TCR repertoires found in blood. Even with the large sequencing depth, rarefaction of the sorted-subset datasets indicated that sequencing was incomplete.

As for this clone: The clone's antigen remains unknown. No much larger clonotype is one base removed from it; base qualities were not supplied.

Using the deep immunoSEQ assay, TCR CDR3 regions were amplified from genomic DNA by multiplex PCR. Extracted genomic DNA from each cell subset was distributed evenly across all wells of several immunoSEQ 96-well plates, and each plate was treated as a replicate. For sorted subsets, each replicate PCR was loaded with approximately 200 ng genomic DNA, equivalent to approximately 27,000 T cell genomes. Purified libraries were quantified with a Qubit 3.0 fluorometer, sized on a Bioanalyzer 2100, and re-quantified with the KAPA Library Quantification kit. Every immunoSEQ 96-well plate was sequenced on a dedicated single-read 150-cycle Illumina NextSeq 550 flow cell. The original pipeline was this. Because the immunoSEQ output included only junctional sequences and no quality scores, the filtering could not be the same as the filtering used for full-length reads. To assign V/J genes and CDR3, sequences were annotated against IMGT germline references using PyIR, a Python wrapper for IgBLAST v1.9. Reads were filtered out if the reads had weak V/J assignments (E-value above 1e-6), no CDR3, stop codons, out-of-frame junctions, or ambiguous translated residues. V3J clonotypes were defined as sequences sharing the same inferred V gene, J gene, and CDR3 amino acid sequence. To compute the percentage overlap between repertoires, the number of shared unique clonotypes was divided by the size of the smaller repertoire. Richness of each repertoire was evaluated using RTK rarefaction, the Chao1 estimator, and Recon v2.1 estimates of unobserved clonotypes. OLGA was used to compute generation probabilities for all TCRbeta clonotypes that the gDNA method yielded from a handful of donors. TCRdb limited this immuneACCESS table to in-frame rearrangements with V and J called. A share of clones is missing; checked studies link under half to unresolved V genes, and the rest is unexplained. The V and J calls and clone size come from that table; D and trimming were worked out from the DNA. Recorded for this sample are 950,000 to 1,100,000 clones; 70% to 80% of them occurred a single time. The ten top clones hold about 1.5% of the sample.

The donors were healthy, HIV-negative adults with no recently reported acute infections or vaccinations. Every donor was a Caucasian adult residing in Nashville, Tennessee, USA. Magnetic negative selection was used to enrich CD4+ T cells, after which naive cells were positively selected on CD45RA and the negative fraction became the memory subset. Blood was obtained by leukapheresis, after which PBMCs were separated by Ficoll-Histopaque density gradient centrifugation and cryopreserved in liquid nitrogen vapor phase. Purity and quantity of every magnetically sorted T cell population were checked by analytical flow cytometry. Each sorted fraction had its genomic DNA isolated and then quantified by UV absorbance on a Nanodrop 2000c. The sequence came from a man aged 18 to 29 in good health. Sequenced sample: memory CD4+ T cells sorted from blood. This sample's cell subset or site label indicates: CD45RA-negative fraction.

The DNA sequence is as follows: TGCGCCAGCAGCCAGCCCTTATTGGCTAGCGGGGGGGGAAACATTCAGTACTTC. Its protein is CASSQPLLASGGGNIQYF. The chain is encoded by TRBV4-3 joined to TRBJ2-4, and TRBD2 matches 12 of the central bases. Trimming removed 3 bases from V and 6 bases from J; the gene matches leave 12 bases unexplained. The CDR3 holds 18 amino acids from the cysteine to the phenylalanine. Here the CDR3 DNA is all that survives: 54 bases in frame from base 1. The germline V gene encodes CDR1 LGHNA and CDR2 YSLEER.